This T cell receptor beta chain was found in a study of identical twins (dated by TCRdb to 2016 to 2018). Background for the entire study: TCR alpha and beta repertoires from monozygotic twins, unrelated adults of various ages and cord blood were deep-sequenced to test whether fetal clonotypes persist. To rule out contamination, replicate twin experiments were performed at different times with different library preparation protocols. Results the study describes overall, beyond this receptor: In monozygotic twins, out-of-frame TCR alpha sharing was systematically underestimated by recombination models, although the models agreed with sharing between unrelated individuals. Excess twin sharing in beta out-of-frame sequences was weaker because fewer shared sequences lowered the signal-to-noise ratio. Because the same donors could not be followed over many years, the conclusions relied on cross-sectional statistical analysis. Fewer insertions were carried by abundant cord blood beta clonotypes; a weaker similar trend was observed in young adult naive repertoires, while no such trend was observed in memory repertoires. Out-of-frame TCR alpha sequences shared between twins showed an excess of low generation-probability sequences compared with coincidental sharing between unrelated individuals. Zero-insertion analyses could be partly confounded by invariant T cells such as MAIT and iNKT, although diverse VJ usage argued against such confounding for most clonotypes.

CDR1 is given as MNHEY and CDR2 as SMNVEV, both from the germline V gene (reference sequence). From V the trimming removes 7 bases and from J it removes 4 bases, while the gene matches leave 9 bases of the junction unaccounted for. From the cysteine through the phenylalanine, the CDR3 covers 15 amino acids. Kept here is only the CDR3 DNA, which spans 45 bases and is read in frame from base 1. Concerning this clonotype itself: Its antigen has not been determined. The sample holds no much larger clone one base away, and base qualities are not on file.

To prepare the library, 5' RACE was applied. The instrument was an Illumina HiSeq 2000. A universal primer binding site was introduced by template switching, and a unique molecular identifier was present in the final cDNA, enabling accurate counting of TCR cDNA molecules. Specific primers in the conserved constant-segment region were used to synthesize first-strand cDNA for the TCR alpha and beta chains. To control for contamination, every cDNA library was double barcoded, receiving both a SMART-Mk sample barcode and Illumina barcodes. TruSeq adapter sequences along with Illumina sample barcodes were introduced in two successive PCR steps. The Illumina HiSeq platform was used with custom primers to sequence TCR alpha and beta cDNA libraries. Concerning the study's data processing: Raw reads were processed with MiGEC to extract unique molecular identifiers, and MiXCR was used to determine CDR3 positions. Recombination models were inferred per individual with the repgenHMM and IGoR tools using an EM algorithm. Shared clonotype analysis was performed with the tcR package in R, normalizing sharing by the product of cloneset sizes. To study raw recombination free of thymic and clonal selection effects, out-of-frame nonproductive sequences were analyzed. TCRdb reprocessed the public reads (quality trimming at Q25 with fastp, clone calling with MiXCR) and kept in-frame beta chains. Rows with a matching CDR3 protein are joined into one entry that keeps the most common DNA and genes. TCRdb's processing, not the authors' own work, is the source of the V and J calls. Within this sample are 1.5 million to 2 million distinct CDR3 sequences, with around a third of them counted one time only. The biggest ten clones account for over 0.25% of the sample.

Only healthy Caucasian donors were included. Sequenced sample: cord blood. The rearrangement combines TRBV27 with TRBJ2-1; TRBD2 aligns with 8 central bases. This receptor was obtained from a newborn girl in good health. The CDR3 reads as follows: CASNFSGTSYNEQFF. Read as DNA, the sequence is TGTGCCAGCAATTTCAGCGGGACTAGTTACAATGAGCAGTTCTTC.